Listed here are 19 T cell receptor beta chains from one sample, sequenced in a study of blood T cell repertoires in COVID-19. Repertoires were generated with immunoSEQ multiplex PCR, while TCRdb's copy carries only in-frame clones and drops some. Found here are 200,000 to 250,000 clones, around 88% of them singletons; the top ten hold more than 1.2%. Sequenced: peripheral blood. The receptors stem from a man aged 80 or over with acute or convalescent COVID-19.

V and J are TRBV6-2 or TRBV6-3 and TRBJ2-1, with TRBD2 matching over 7 bases. CDR1 MNHEY and CDR2 SVGEGT come from the germline V gene. Unmatched junction bases numbered 9, after V lost 5 bases and J lost 8 bases. CDR3 size: 14 residues. The CDR3 DNA is TGTGCCAGCAGTGTGGGACTATCCGTGGATGAGCAGTTCTTC. This encodes CASSVGLSVDEQFF.

The chain combines TRBV27 with TRBJ1-5, with D unresolved. The CDR3 contains 18 residues. V shed 4 bases and J shed 2 bases, with 21 bases lying between them. Germline CDR1 reads MNHEY; CDR2 reads SMNVEV (reference sequence). This CDR3 is CASSSSGDVNGRNQPQHF. CDR3 nucleotide sequence: TGTGCCAGCAGTTCCTCGGGAGACGTTAACGGACGCAATCAGCCCCAGCATTTT.

The chain couples TRBV4-3 to TRBJ2-3; D unresolved. Germline CDR1 is LGHNA and CDR2 is YSLEER. The CDR3 runs to 15 residues. The germline V and J ends were trimmed by 1 base and 2 bases, with 10 bases remaining between them. CDR3 coding DNA: TGCGCCAGCAGCCAAGGGGCTGTAACCACAGATACGCAGTATTTT. It codes for CASSQGAVTTDTQYF.

The V and J genes are TRBV15 and TRBJ2-2; the match to TRBD2 covers 11 bases. The CDR3 length is 15 residues. Germline trimming cut 7 bases from V and 4 bases from J; bases unmatched to any gene: 5. In germline, CDR1 is LNHNV, CDR2 YYDKDF (reference sequence). The DNA for the CDR3 is TGTGCCACCACCTCAGGACTAGCGGGCACCGGGGAGCTGTTTTTT. This translates into CATTSGLAGTGELFF. Combining the CDR3 with reference TRBV15 and TRBJ2-2 gives the whole variable domain DAMVIQNPRYQVTQFGKPVTLSCSQTLNHNVMYWYQQKSSQAPKLLFHYYDKDFNNEADTPDNFQSRRPNTSFCFLDIRSPGLGDTAMYLCATTSGLAGTGELFFGEGSRLTVL.

This CDR3 reads CASSGSGAGELFF. CDR3 nucleotide sequence: TGTGCCAGCTCAGGTAGCGGCGCCGGGGAGCTGTTTTTT. The gene calls are TRBV18 and TRBJ2-2; D perhaps matches TRBD2 (6 bases). CDR1 and CDR2 (germline): KGHSH, LQKENI. Trimming left V 5 bases short and J 6 bases short, with 10 bases between. CDR3 length: 13 amino acids. The entire variable domain, with the rest obtained from reference TRBV18 and TRBJ2-2, is as follows: NAGVMQNPRHLVRRRGQEARLRCSPMKGHSHVYWYRQLPEEGLKFMVYLQKENIIDESGMPKERFSAEFPKEGPSILRIQQVVRGDSAAYFCASSGSGAGELFFGEGSRLTVL.

The chain links TRBV6-6 to TRBJ1-5, with 8 bases matching TRBD1. This CDR3 contains 16 residues. V trimming: 6 bases; J trimming: 3 bases; junction bases outside the gene matches: 10. Germline V gene lookup returns CDR1 MNHNY and CDR2 SVGAGI (reference sequence). Written as DNA, the CDR3 is TGTGCCAGCAGACTTGACAGGGGTGGGGACAATCAGCCCCAGCATTTT. Its translation is CASRLDRGGDNQPQHF.

This chain connects TRBV3-1 (or the pseudogene TRBV3-2) to TRBJ1-2; D is unresolved. The CDR3 length is 15 residues. Trimming removed 4 bases at V and 4 bases at J, with 16 bases between. The germline V gene has CDR1 LGHDT and CDR2 YNNKEL (reference sequence). CDR3 sequence reads: CASSLTQAQPYGYTF. CDR3 coding DNA: TGTGCCAGCAGCCTAACCCAGGCCCAGCCCTATGGCTACACCTTC.

The chain links TRBV29-1 to TRBJ1-1; 7 bases are shared with TRBD1. The V segment lost 3 bases and the J segment 2 bases; nucleotides outside the gene matches: 12. CDR3 length: 16 residues. CDR1 and CDR2 from the germline V gene are SQVTM and ANQGSEA. The CDR3 DNA reads as TGCAGCGTTGACGGGGTACCGGGACAGATAAACACTGAAGCTTTCTTT. It codes for CSVDGVPGQINTEAFF.

The chain employs TRBV18 and TRBJ2-2, with TRBD2 identical over 7 bases. Germline CDR1 and CDR2: KGHSH and LQKENI. The CDR3 contains 17 residues. V gave up 6 bases and J gave up 2 bases; unmatched junction bases: 12. The chain's CDR3 is CASSSHGGSGNTGELFF. The CDR3 nucleotides read TGTGCCAGCTCCTCTCATGGCGGGAGTGGTAACACCGGGGAGCTGTTTTTT. Full variable domain (missing parts from reference TRBV18 and TRBJ2-2): NAGVMQNPRHLVRRRGQEARLRCSPMKGHSHVYWYRQLPEEGLKFMVYLQKENIIDESGMPKERFSAEFPKEGPSILRIQQVVRGDSAAYFCASSSHGGSGNTGELFFGEGSRLTVL.

The chain is built from TRBV7-3 and TRBJ1-1; possible D gene TRBD1, 6 bases. The CDR3 has 18 amino acids. Germline CDR1 is SGHTA and CDR2 is FQGTGA. V was clipped by 2 bases and J by 1 base, with 20 bases between them. CDR3 coding DNA: TGTGCCAGCAGCTTATTGGGGCAGGGGCCGTCGAGGAACACTGAAGCTTTCTTT. Its translation: CASSLLGQGPSRNTEAFF.

This clone was seen just once. The chain uses TRBV7-9 and TRBJ2-4, with TRBD2 matching 9 bases. There are 14 residues in the CDR3. The V gene's germline CDR1 is SEHNR and CDR2 FQNEAQ (reference sequence). Trimming at V came to 1 base and at J to 9 bases, leaving 4 bases not matched to a gene. The CDR3 loop reads CASSLGGGEPIQYF. Written as DNA, the CDR3 is TGTGCCAGCAGCTTAGGCGGGGGGGAGCCCATTCAGTACTTC. The full variable domain, rest sourced from reference TRBV7-9 and TRBJ2-4, is DTGVSQNPRHKITKRGQNVTFRCDPISEHNRLYWYRQTLGQGPEFLTYFQNEAQLEKSRLLSDRFSAERPKGSFSTLEIQRTEQGDSAMYLCASSLGGGEPIQYFGAGTRLSVL.

The genes are TRBV19 and TRBJ1-2, with TRBD1 matching 7 bases. The CDR3 length is 15 residues. Germline assignment: CDR1 LNHDA and CDR2 SQIVND (reference sequence). With 6 bases clipped from V and 2 bases from J, the junction kept 9 bases outside the gene matches. This CDR3 reads CASSRTGQTNYGYTF. The CDR3 DNA follows: TGTGCCAGTAGCCGGACAGGCCAAACAAACTATGGCTACACCTTC. Full variable domain (missing parts from reference TRBV19 and TRBJ1-2): DGGITQSPKYLFRKEGQNVTLSCEQNLNHDAMYWYRQDPGQGLRLIYYSQIVNDFQKGDIAEGYSVSREKKESFPLTVTSAQKNPTAFYLCASSRTGQTNYGYTFGSGTRLTVV.

This clone was seen a handful of times. CDR3 sequence: CASSFALGGAGNQPQHF. The CDR3 bases are TGTGCCAGCAGCTTCGCCCTTGGGGGGGCTGGCAATCAGCCCCAGCATTTT. The rearrangement uses TRBV7-2 and TRBJ1-5; the D gene is possibly TRBD1 (6 bases). The length of the CDR3 is 17 residues. Germline CDR1 reads SGHTA; CDR2 reads FQGNSA. The germline V and J ends were trimmed by 3 bases and 2 bases, with 17 bases remaining between them.

This clone was seen just once. The chain carries TRBV28 and TRBJ1-1; TRBD1 is a possible D gene (6 bases). The CDR3 length is 14 residues. V was trimmed by 5 bases and J by 0 bases, leaving 10 bases between them. Germline assignment: CDR1 MDHEN and CDR2 SYDVKM. The CDR3, as DNA: TGTGCCAGCAGTAAAGGGGGGGTGAACACTGAAGCTTTCTTT. It specifies CASSKGGVNTEAFF.

The gene calls are TRBV6-6 and TRBJ2-2; 8 bases are a match to TRBD1. The V gene's germline CDR1 is MNHNY and CDR2 SVGAGI (reference sequence). This CDR3 is 15 amino acids long. The V segment lost 3 bases and the J segment 6 bases; nucleotides outside the gene matches: 6. CDR3 coding DNA: TGTGCCAGCAGTTATTCAGGGGGCGATGCCGGGGAGCTGTTTTTT. Amino acids: CASSYSGGDAGELFF.

This chain uses TRBV15 with TRBJ1-1; D gene unclear. The CDR3 extends over 16 amino acids. The V gene's germline CDR1 is LNHNV and CDR2 YYDKDF (reference sequence). The ends were cut back, 0 bases at V and 4 bases at J, with 15 bases in the middle. This CDR3 reads CATSRDIRPGSTEAFF. Written as DNA, the CDR3 is TGTGCCACCAGCAGAGATATTCGCCCCGGGAGCACTGAAGCTTTCTTT. Variable domain in full (rest from reference TRBV15 and TRBJ1-1): DAMVIQNPRYQVTQFGKPVTLSCSQTLNHNVMYWYQQKSSQAPKLLFHYYDKDFNNEADTPDNFQSRRPNTSFCFLDIRSPGLGDTAMYLCATSRDIRPGSTEAFFGQGTRLTVV.

V gene TRBV2 combines with J gene TRBJ2-2; D is possibly TRBD1 (6 bases). Germline assignment: CDR1 SNHLY and CDR2 FYNNEI. With 7 bases removed from V and 7 bases from J, the gap between germline ends came to 13 bases. This CDR3 region has 13 residues. This chain's CDR3 is CASTLQGIGELFF. CDR3 nucleotide sequence: TGTGCCAGCACCCTACAGGGCATCGGGGAGCTGTTTTTT.

V gene TRBV9 combines with J gene TRBJ2-2, with 12 bases identical to TRBD2. The junction had 4 bases not matched to a gene; V was cut back by 4 bases and J by 3 bases. The CDR3 has 16 residues. The germline gives CDR1 SGDLS, CDR2 YYNGEE. CDR3 sequence: CASSPRTSGDTGELFF. CDR3 nucleotides: TGTGCCAGCAGCCCACGGACTAGCGGGGACACCGGGGAGCTGTTTTTT.

This chain connects TRBV5-6 to TRBJ1-2, with a weak D call TRBD1 (5 bases). CDR3 size: 13 residues. The germline V and J ends were trimmed by 4 bases and 8 bases, with 15 bases remaining between them. CDR1 is SGHDT, CDR2 YYEEEE, per germline. The CDR3 nucleotides read TGTGCCAGCAGCCCAGACAGCCGGGCGGGCTACACCTTC. Its protein product is CASSPDSRAGYTF.